A single sample gave rise to the 9 T cell receptor beta chains below, sequenced in a study of cytomegalovirus exposure and HLA in healthy donors. The study ran its PCR with 60 Vbeta and 13 Jbeta primers. Data came from immunoSEQ multiplex PCR; TCRdb stores just in-frame clones and leaves some out. The data contain about 73,000 clones, approximately 61% of them singletons. The sequenced sample was PBMCs. The receptors derive from a woman in her forties or fifties in good health and CMV-seropositive.

V is TRBV7-2 and J is TRBJ2-3; D is unresolved. Germline values: CDR1 SGHTA, CDR2 FQGNSA. This CDR3 contains 12 residues. V lost 3 bases, J lost 3 bases, and 4 bases lay in between. The CDR3 nucleotides read TGTGCCAGCAGCTTGGCAACAGATACGCAGTATTTT. It is translated as CASSLATDTQYF.

This clone was recorded a few times. The chain couples TRBV27 to TRBJ2-3, with D maybe TRBD1 (5 bases). Looked up from germline, CDR1 is MNHEY and CDR2 is SMNVEV (reference sequence). Trimming pared 5 bases from V and 0 bases from J, leaving 9 bases between. This CDR3 comprises 14 residues. CDR3 DNA sequence: TGTGCCAGCAGTCTAAGACAGAGCACAGATACGCAGTATTTT. Residues: CASSLRQSTDTQYF.

This clone has more than one count but fewer than ten. The chain joins TRBV9 to TRBJ2-3; 7 nucleotides line up with TRBD1. CDR1 SGDLS and CDR2 YYNGEE come from the germline V gene. This CDR3 spans 14 amino acids. The V gene end was trimmed by 5 bases and the J gene end by 6 bases; junction bases not matched to a gene: 9. The CDR3 region has the DNA TGTGCCAGCAGGGGCCCTGAAGGGGGCGATACGCAGTATTTT. Its protein product is CASRGPEGGDTQYF.

V usage is TRBV30 and J usage is TRBJ1-6; perhaps TRBD1 as D (6 bases). V lost 5 bases and J lost 4, with 9 bases in between. The CDR3 length is 13 residues. Germline V gene data show CDR1 as GTSNPN and CDR2 as SVGIG (reference sequence). In DNA form, the CDR3 reads TGTGCCTGGGGCCAGGGGTATAATTCACCCCTCCACTTT. It specifies CAWGQGYNSPLHF.

The chain couples TRBV6-5 to TRBJ2-2, with 7 bases lining up with TRBD2. CDR1 is MNHEY, CDR2 SVGAGI, per germline. With V trimmed by 10 bases and J by 7 bases, 12 bases remained unmatched. The CDR3 loop spans 14 amino acids. The CDR3 DNA reads TGTGCCACACCCCTTGGGGGGGGTGGCGGGGAGCTGTTTTTT. Translation: CATPLGGGGGELFF.

Only a few counts were recorded for this clone. The chain employs TRBV27 and TRBJ2-7; 7 bases agree with TRBD1. The CDR3 is made up of 14 amino acids. Germline V lookup: CDR1 MNHEY, CDR2 SMNVEV (reference sequence). V lost 11 bases and J lost 0; bases outside the gene matches: 10. The DNA for the CDR3 is TGTGCCGGGACCAGACAGGGAAGCTCCTACGAGCAGTACGTC. This translates into CAGTRQGSSYEQYV.

The V gene is TRBV28, the J gene TRBJ2-3, with TRBD2 matching over 9 bases. V was pared by 3 bases and J by 4 bases, with 8 bases of the junction left unmatched. Germline CDR1 and CDR2: MDHEN and SYDVKM. The CDR3 is 16 residues long. CDR3 coding DNA: TGTGCCAGCAGTTTGGGGCTAGCGGGGACCGCAGATACGCAGTATTTT. Its protein product is CASSLGLAGTADTQYF.

The rearrangement links TRBV2 to TRBJ2-1; D may be TRBD2 (6 bases). Trimming removed 6 bases at V and 5 bases at J, with 14 bases between. This CDR3 comprises 14 residues. Germline V gene sequence: CDR1 SNHLY, CDR2 FYNNEI. Written as DNA, the CDR3 is TGTGCCAGCAGGGGGGACTTTAGGCACAATGAGCAGTTCTTC. Encoded protein: CASRGDFRHNEQFF.

The chain combines TRBV10-1 with TRBJ1-6; D may be TRBD1 (6 bases). The V gene lost 4 bases and the J gene lost 7 bases, with 14 bases spanning the gap. The CDR3 has 15 residues. Per germline, CDR1 WNHNN and CDR2 SYGVQD (reference sequence). CDR3 in DNA: TGCGCCAGCAGTGCAGGGGCAGAAAGAAATTCACCCCTCCACTTT. This translates into CASSAGAERNSPLHF.